Presented here are 3 T cell receptor beta chains from one specimen sequenced in a study of beta chain features in type 1 diabetes. Expressed TCRB transcripts were sequenced, since all the RNA that had been isolated was reverse transcribed. Clones were read by immunoSEQ multiplex PCR, and TCRdb kept only the in-frame ones, dropping some. The sample lists 250,000 to 300,000 clones; 8% were seen once. The sequenced material came from central memory CD4+ T cells from blood. The source of these receptors is a woman under 30 in good health.

This clone was found a few times. The gene calls are TRBV29-1 and TRBJ2-7; 10 bases map to TRBD2. The V and J ends lost 1 base and 6 bases, in that order; junction bases with no gene match: 3. Germline V gene sequence: CDR1 SQVTM, CDR2 ANQGSEA. This CDR3 spans 13 amino acids. For the CDR3, the DNA is TGCAGCGTTGAAGGGCTAGCGGGAGTCGAGCAGTACTTC. Its protein is CSVEGLAGVEQYF.

This chain connects TRBV28 to TRBJ2-3, with 8 bases matching TRBD1. Trimming took 8 bases from V and 2 from J; bases not matched to a gene: 12. The CDR3 contains 16 residues. Germline CDR1 is MDHEN and CDR2 is SYDVKM. The CDR3 bases are TGTGCCAGCGTAGCCGCCGGGACAGGAAACACAGATACGCAGTATTTT. It translates to CASVAAGTGNTDTQYF.

This clone has more than one count but fewer than ten. The chain joins TRBV4-1 to TRBJ2-3, with a possible D match to TRBD1 (7 bases). V lost 4 bases and J 1 base, leaving 12 bases between the germline ends. The CDR3 has 15 amino acids. The germline V gene encodes CDR1 MGHRA and CDR2 YSYEKL. CDR3 loop: CASSLDREGTDTQYF. The CDR3 nucleotides read TGCGCCAGCAGCCTAGACAGGGAGGGCACAGATACGCAGTATTTT.